The present entry profiles one T cell receptor beta chain with its context. Russia was home to the donors, healthy Caucasian individuals aged roughly 6 to 95. The data were taken from a study of blood T cells in healthy people across ages. This CDR3 has 16 residues. Germline V gene data show CDR1 as LNHNV and CDR2 as YYDKDF (reference sequence). V gave up 0 bases and J gave up 7 bases; unmatched junction bases: 7. PCR was performed a second time for about 7 to 12 cycles using a sample-barcoded 5' primer and a J-beta primer mix. TCRdb re-derived calls from the 5' RACE reads in MiXCR, one entry per CDR3 protein. In the table there are 1.8 million or so distinct CDR3 sequences, about 39% of which are singletons.

The sequence was obtained from a human donor in good health. The sample was blood. The gene calls are TRBV15 and TRBJ2-3, with 10 bases matching TRBD2. CDR3 sequence: CATSRDRLAGVNTQYF. DNA of the CDR3: TGTGCCACCAGCAGAGATCGGCTAGCGGGGGTGAATACGCAGTATTTT.